The T cell receptor beta chain under discussion was sequenced for a study of blood T cell repertoires in COVID-19. Study background: The United States, Italy and Spain were the sources of the acute and convalescent COVID-19 samples. PBMCs, B-cell-depleted T cells, or T cells provided the cDNA or gDNA that made up the material.

Produced via immunoSEQ multiplex PCR; TCRdb's table is partial and in-frame only. The profile covers 250,000 to 300,000 clones, with 86% appearing a single time and about 3.5% taken by the ten largest. V was pared by 4 bases and J by 2 bases, with 8 bases between. CDR1 and CDR2 (germline): MDHEN, SYDVKM. This CDR3 comprises 13 residues. What was sequenced was peripheral blood. The clonotype originates from a man between 18 and 35 years old with active or convalescent COVID-19. The chain combines TRBV28 with TRBJ1-2; D is ambiguous. The DNA of the CDR3 is TGTGCCAGCAGTTACGGCAGGAACTATGGCTACACCTTC. It yields the protein CASSYGRNYGYTF.